The rows below give T cell receptor beta chains drawn from one sample of a study of somatic mutations in cytotoxic T cells in rheumatoid arthritis. Generated by immunoSEQ multiplex PCR, the TCRdb table keeps only in-frame clones and is missing some. The table has thousands of clones, 75% to 80% seen once. Specimen: CD8+ T cells sorted from blood. The source is an adult with rheumatoid arthritis. Each CDR3 is given without its conserved first and last residue. Fields, in order: CDR3 protein, V gene.

CDR3aa: ASSGGGPTSYNEQF; v_gene: TRBV5-6
CDR3aa: ASSLPSYDSYNEQF; v_gene: TRBV5-8
CDR3aa: ASRVGRGEETQY; v_gene: TRBV2
CDR3aa: AISERLPGLFWSYTEAF; v_gene: TRBV10-3
CDR3aa: ASSFSVYNEQF; v_gene: TRBV27
CDR3aa: ASQTSGRGAYNEQF; v_gene: TRBV5-1
CDR3aa: ASSLGYSSTDTQY; v_gene: TRBV5-1
CDR3aa: ASSYSRSAGANVLT; v_gene: TRBV6-5
CDR3aa: ASISDSFDTEAF; v_gene: TRBV19
CDR3aa: ASSFGAGVYEQY; v_gene: TRBV11-2
CDR3aa: AISGTGGNTEAF; v_gene: TRBV10-3
CDR3aa: AASRGNYGYT; v_gene: TRBV28
CDR3aa: AKMQPRNNEQF; v_gene: TRBV19
CDR3aa: SALGQGGIQY; v_gene: TRBV29-1
CDR3aa: ASSAFRDRVPDTQY; v_gene: TRBV9
CDR3aa: ASKETAFGGETQY; v_gene: TRBV19
CDR3aa: ASSLLQGNTIY; v_gene: TRBV28
CDR3aa: ASIKQGRDTGELF; v_gene: TRBV6-6
CDR3aa: ASSLRAGYRETQY; v_gene: TRBV7-3
CDR3aa: ASSSQDYGWSYEQY; v_gene: TRBV7-2
CDR3aa: ASSPATGNQPQH; v_gene: TRBV19
CDR3aa: SVDGSRVGTGELF; v_gene: TRBV29-1
CDR3aa: ASSLNEGFAQTYEQY; v_gene: TRBV5-8
CDR3aa: ASSQGTGETETQY; v_gene: TRBV4-3
CDR3aa: ASSWDFQSNQPQH; v_gene: TRBV28
CDR3aa: ASSPDGGNTIY; v_gene: TRBV11-2
CDR3aa: ASSRLAGYTDTQY; v_gene: TRBV28
CDR3aa: SVLGGLAGQGFKETQY; v_gene: TRBV29-1
CDR3aa: ASRQGPEGETQY; v_gene: TRBV6-6
CDR3aa: ASTTRVEAGELF; v_gene: TRBV19
CDR3aa: GVDVRGYIDTQY; v_gene: TRBV29-1
CDR3aa: ASSHSSGRVTYEQY; v_gene: TRBV5-1
CDR3aa: ASSLTDIQETQY; v_gene: TRBV5-1
CDR3aa: ASSVGFHNEQF; v_gene: TRBV9
CDR3aa: ASSLGNSPLH; v_gene: TRBV5-1
CDR3aa: ASIILAGAGDTQY; v_gene: TRBV7-2
CDR3aa: ASSEGVWLAGPSSYNEQF; v_gene: TRBV2
CDR3aa: ASSLGGPNEQF; v_gene: TRBV7-9
CDR3aa: ASSEGSSGSYYEQY; v_gene: TRBV6-1
CDR3aa: ASSLGRAAEAF; v_gene: TRBV5-6
CDR3aa: ASSLGGSSYEQY; v_gene: TRBV5-6
CDR3aa: ASSLGPRTDSYNEQF; v_gene: TRBV7-7
CDR3aa: ASSRSGNEQF; v_gene: TRBV4-2
CDR3aa: ASRTGSNTEAF; v_gene: TRBV5-6
CDR3aa: AWSWQEDSPLH; v_gene: TRBV30
CDR3aa: ASSQIPVGTLGPGEQF; v_gene: TRBV28
CDR3aa: ASSQELGTSGYEQY; v_gene: TRBV4-2
CDR3aa: ASSTGTGNQPQH; v_gene: TRBV19
CDR3aa: ASSEPTEALEKLF; v_gene: TRBV6-1
CDR3aa: ASSLLFSEIYNEQF; v_gene: TRBV28
CDR3aa: ASSVTAPPTGELF; v_gene: TRBV10-2
CDR3aa: ASSEIRAANYGYT; v_gene: TRBV6-1
CDR3aa: ASSEKGLAGNTIY; v_gene: TRBV2
CDR3aa: ASSITLSGANVLT; v_gene: TRBV19
CDR3aa: ASSLGRSTDTQY; v_gene: TRBV5-1
CDR3aa: ASSRLESSYNEQF; v_gene: TRBV28
CDR3aa: ASRGGVTDTQY; v_gene: TRBV7-2
CDR3aa: ASSERGGNNSPLH; v_gene: TRBV9